These 15 T cell receptor beta chains were all obtained from the same sample, sequenced in a study of blood T cell repertoires in COVID-19. Generated by immunoSEQ multiplex PCR, the TCRdb table keeps only in-frame clones and is missing some. The table includes a few hundred thousand clones, roughly 88% detected once. The sequenced material came from peripheral blood. These TCRs come from a woman aged 45 to 65 with acute or convalescent COVID-19.

This clone was observed a single time. The chain employs TRBV20-1 and TRBJ2-7; tentatively, D is TRBD2 (5 bases). This CDR3 has 16 amino acids. Germline V gene lookup returns CDR1 DFQATT and CDR2 SNEGSKA (reference sequence). The V gene lost 3 bases and the J gene lost 0 bases, with 18 bases spanning the gap. This CDR3 reads CSASSQRAAFSYEQYF. The CDR3 coding sequence is TGCAGTGCTAGTTCTCAACGAGCGGCATTCTCCTACGAGCAGTACTTC.

This clone appeared once. The junction departs from germline at one end; a sequencing error may be responsible. This chain connects TRBV24-1 to TRBJ1-5, with 9 positions matching TRBD1. Per the germline V gene, CDR1 is KGHDR and CDR2 is SFDVKD. The CDR3 totals 17 residues. The chain's CDR3 is CATSDAPGQGSIQPQHF. The CDR3 DNA follows: TGTGCCACCAGTGATGCGCCGGGACAGGGTAGCATTCAGCCCCAGCATTTT.

This rearrangement joins TRBV7-9 to TRBJ1-1; D ambiguous. The CDR3 totals 11 residues. The V gene lost 7 bases and the J gene lost 6 bases, with 9 bases spanning the gap. CDR1 and CDR2 (germline): SEHNR, FQNEAQ (reference sequence). The chain's CDR3 is CASTPVPEAFF. The CDR3, as DNA: TGTGCCAGCACCCCGGTCCCTGAAGCTTTCTTT.

This clone has a handful of counts. The chain couples TRBV28 to TRBJ1-4; D remains ambiguous. This CDR3 region has 14 residues. V was clipped by 9 bases and J by 0 bases, with 11 bases between them. Germline CDR1 MDHEN, CDR2 SYDVKM. CDR3 in DNA: TGTGCCAGTAAGCGCGGGACAACTAATGAAAAACTGTTTTTT. Translation gives CASKRGTTNEKLFF.

J is TRBJ2-4 and V is TRBV7-9; TRBD2 is a possible D gene (6 bases). Trimming shortened V by 5 bases and J by 0 bases, and 8 bases separated the two germline ends. The CDR3 runs 14 residues. Germline V CDR1 and CDR2: SEHNR, FQNEAQ (reference sequence). For the CDR3, the DNA is TGTGCCAGCAGCCCGGGAGTAGCCAAAAACATTCAGTACTTC. This translates into CASSPGVAKNIQYF.

In its sample, this clone was seen once. The V call is TRBV25-1, the J call TRBJ1-4, with 10 positions matching TRBD1. V gave up 8 bases and J gave up 3 bases; unmatched junction bases: 9. The CDR3 extends over 16 amino acids. The germline V gene has CDR1 MGHDK and CDR2 SYGVNS. As DNA, the CDR3 is TGTGCCAGCTCCGGGACAGGGGAGAGAGCTAATGAAAAACTGTTTTTT. Translated, it gives CASSGTGERANEKLFF.

The V call is TRBV19, the J call TRBJ2-2; TRBD1 agrees at 7 bases. CDR3 size: 14 residues. V lost 4 bases and J lost 5; bases outside the gene matches: 4. The germline V gene has CDR1 LNHDA and CDR2 SQIVND (reference sequence). The DNA of the CDR3 is TGTGCCAGTAGTAATACAGGGGAAACCGGGGAGCTGTTTTTT. Residues: CASSNTGETGELFF.

The chain couples TRBV7-8 to TRBJ1-1; D is undetermined. V was clipped by 0 bases and J by 2 bases, with 16 bases between them. The germline V gene has CDR1 SGHVS and CDR2 FQNEAQ. This CDR3 is 17 amino acids long. The CDR3 loop reads CASSLARGFRTNTEAFF. The CDR3 DNA reads TGTGCCAGCAGCTTAGCGCGAGGTTTTAGGACTAACACTGAAGCTTTCTTT.

This chain joins TRBV7-2 and TRBJ1-1, with D possibly matching TRBD1 (5 bases). Germline V gene lookup returns CDR1 SGHTA and CDR2 FQGNSA. CDR3 size: 14 residues. V gave up 4 bases and J gave up 0 bases, with 9 bases separating them. The CDR3 region has the DNA TGTGCCAGCAGCTGGGGCAGGATGAACACTGAAGCTTTCTTT. Protein: CASSWGRMNTEAFF.

This chain joins TRBV10-3 and TRBJ2-7, with D tentatively TRBD1 (5 bases). This CDR3 comprises 12 residues. CDR1 is ENHRY, CDR2 SYGVKD, per germline. V was clipped by 10 bases and J by 0 bases, with 10 bases between them. CDR3 amino acids: CATKTDSYEQYF. The CDR3 coding sequence is TGTGCCACGAAGACAGACTCCTACGAGCAGTACTTC.

The gene calls are TRBV27 and TRBJ2-1, with 8 bases that match TRBD2. The length of the CDR3 is 15 residues. Germline CDR1 reads MNHEY; CDR2 reads SMNVEV (reference sequence). J was trimmed by 3 bases and V by 8 bases; bases with no gene match: 9. The CDR3 loop is CASAPGRGVYNEQFF. The CDR3 nucleotides read TGTGCCAGCGCCCCGGGGCGGGGGGTCTACAATGAGCAGTTCTTC.

Concerning this clone: One end of the junction does not line up with germline, which may come from a read error. The rearrangement links TRBV18 to TRBJ1-2; 10 bases line up with TRBD1. This CDR3 contains 18 residues. The V gene's germline CDR1 is KGHSH and CDR2 LQKENI. The CDR3 reads CASSPPVTGGISNYGYTF. CDR3 bases: TGTGCCAGCTCCCCACCCGTGACAGGGGGCATTAGTAACTATGGCTACACCTTC. The variable domain in full, with the rest retrieved from reference TRBV18 and TRBJ1-2, is NAGVMQNPRHLVRRRGQEARLRCSPMKGHSHVYWYRQLPEEGLKFMVYLQKENIIDESGMPKERFSAEFPKEGPSILRIQQVVRGDSAAYFCASSPPVTGGISNYGYTFGSGTRLTVV.

This clone was counted only a few times. The chain joins TRBV7-9 to TRBJ1-5, with D tentatively TRBD1 (5 bases). The germline V gene has CDR1 SEHNR and CDR2 FQNEAQ (reference sequence). The CDR3 is 14 amino acids. V lost 5 bases to trimming and J lost 6 bases, with 14 bases between them. DNA for the CDR3: TGTGCCAGCAGCACGGCTAGGGGCTTTCAGCCCCAGCATTTT. Translating it yields CASSTARGFQPQHF. Together with reference TRBV7-9 and TRBJ1-5, the CDR3 gives the full variable domain: DTGVSQNPRHKITKRGQNVTFRCDPISEHNRLYWYRQTLGQGPEFLTYFQNEAQLEKSRLLSDRFSAERPKGSFSTLEIQRTEQGDSAMYLCASSTARGFQPQHFGDGTRLSIL.

The V and J genes are TRBV19 and TRBJ2-7, with 8 bases fitting TRBD1. The CDR3 covers 16 residues. The V segment lost 3 bases and the J segment 6 bases; nucleotides outside the gene matches: 13. Per germline, CDR1 LNHDA and CDR2 SQIVND (reference sequence). CDR3 in DNA: TGTGCCAGTAGTATTGTCGGAGGACAGGGTAGAGGCGAGCAGTACTTC. Protein sequence: CASSIVGGQGRGEQYF.

The CDR3, as DNA: TGTGCCAGCAGTCGGGACAGGGGAAACTATGGCTACACCTTC. It yields the protein CASSRDRGNYGYTF. The chain carries TRBV6-5 and TRBJ1-2, with TRBD1 matching 10 bases. Germline V lookup: CDR1 MNHEY, CDR2 SVGAGI. Trimming removed 5 bases from V and 2 bases from J; junction bases left unmatched: 2. This CDR3 comprises 14 residues.